This passage covers 21 T cell receptor beta chains from one sample sequenced in a study of cytomegalovirus exposure and HLA in healthy donors (dated by TCRdb to the late 2010s). Receptor libraries were prepared by the immunoSEQ multiplex PCR assay. For the multiplex PCR, a mixture combining 60 forward primers for TCR Vbeta segments and 13 reverse primers for TCR Jbeta segments was used. TCRdb mirrors the immuneACCESS table, restricted to in-frame sequences. Some clones are absent from its copies; in checked studies, under half trace to an unresolved V gene, and the reason for the others is unknown. The sample table records 140,000 to 150,000 clones; around 80% of these occur just once. Just under 3% of the sample lies in the top ten. The sequenced sample consisted of PBMCs. The receptor source for this set is a female donor in good health and CMV-seronegative.

The chain recombines TRBV4-3 with TRBJ1-2; the D is unclear. Trimming left V 2 bases short and J 8 bases short, with 15 bases between. CDR1 is LGHNA, CDR2 YSLEER, per germline. The CDR3 contains 14 residues. The CDR3 sequence: CASSQYEREEGYTF. CDR3 bases: TGCGCCAGCAGCCAATACGAGAGGGAGGAGGGCTACACCTTC.

The chain recombines TRBV7-2 with TRBJ2-7; no clear D gene. The V gene lost 0 bases and the J gene lost 6 bases, with 9 bases spanning the gap. The CDR3 consists of 13 residues. Germline lookup yields CDR1 SGHTA and CDR2 FQGNSA. The CDR3 region is CASSLAGLGEQYF. CDR3 coding DNA: TGTGCCAGCAGCTTAGCGGGCCTCGGCGAGCAGTACTTC.

The gene calls are TRBV5-1 and TRBJ1-1; no reliable D call. Germline V gives CDR1 SGHRS, CDR2 YFSETQ. The CDR3 spans 18 residues. Deletions cut 2 bases from V and 10 bases from J, with 30 bases between. CDR3 DNA: TGCGCCAGCAGCTTATACAGCCCTGAAACGCCTTCCATTTCTGGAGCTTTCTTT. Translating it yields CASSLYSPETPSISGAFF.

The rearrangement uses TRBV5-4 and TRBJ1-5, with 12 positions matching TRBD1. J was trimmed by 6 bases and V by 4 bases; bases with no gene match: 5. The CDR3 extends over 15 amino acids. Germline V gene data show CDR1 as SGHNT and CDR2 as YYREEE (reference sequence). The CDR3 DNA is TGTGCCAGCAGCGAGGGACAGGGGGCCGGTCAGCCCCAGCATTTT. Its translation: CASSEGQGAGQPQHF.

The J gene is TRBJ2-1, the V gene TRBV9; possibly TRBD2 for D (6 bases). Germline lookup yields CDR1 SGDLS and CDR2 YYNGEE. CDR3 size: 15 residues. V was trimmed by 3 bases and J by 3 bases, leaving 13 bases between them. CDR3 DNA sequence: TGTGCCAGCAGCGAACGGGAGTGGGTCTACAATGAGCAGTTCTTC. Its protein is CASSEREWVYNEQFF.

The V and J genes are TRBV27 and TRBJ2-5; TRBD1 is a possible D gene (5 bases). The V end was cut by 5 bases, the J end by 5 bases, with 18 bases between. The CDR3 loop spans 15 amino acids. Germline loops: CDR1 MNHEY, CDR2 SMNVEV (reference sequence). This CDR3 is CASSRTLAVGETQYF. The CDR3 bases are TGTGCCAGCAGTCGGACACTCGCGGTTGGGGAGACCCAGTACTTC.

J is TRBJ1-2 and V is TRBV15, with 7 bases lining up with TRBD1. J lost 7 bases, V lost 5 bases, and 7 bases had no gene match. Germline V gene data show CDR1 as LNHNV and CDR2 as YYDKDF (reference sequence). CDR3 length: 13 residues. The CDR3 region is CATSRDRVVGYTF. Here the CDR3 DNA reads TGTGCCACCAGCCGTGACAGGGTTGTTGGCTACACCTTC. Drawing the rest from reference TRBV15 and TRBJ1-2, the complete variable domain is DAMVIQNPRYQVTQFGKPVTLSCSQTLNHNVMYWYQQKSSQAPKLLFHYYDKDFNNEADTPDNFQSRRPNTSFCFLDIRSPGLGDTAMYLCATSRDRVVGYTFGSGTRLTVV.

Comment on this clone: At one end, the junction sequence differs from germline, possibly due to a read error. V is TRBV7-9 and J is TRBJ1-4; D is undetermined. Germline CDR1 SEHNR, CDR2 FQNEAQ (reference sequence). This CDR3 has 17 amino acids. The CDR3 loop reads CSSSGPGVVTTNEKLFF. The CDR3 DNA is TGTTCCAGCAGCGGCCCCGGGGTGGTGACAACTAATGAAAAACTGTTTTTT.

The chain is built from TRBV23-1 and TRBJ1-3; D remains unclear. TRBV23-1 is designated an ORF whose function remains uncertain. The V gene lost 2 bases and the J gene lost 0 bases, with 14 bases spanning the gap. This CDR3 contains 17 residues. The CDR3: CASSQATRPNSGNTIYF. The CDR3, as DNA: TGCGCCAGCAGTCAAGCTACGAGGCCCAACTCTGGAAACACCATATATTTT.

The CDR3 region is CASSPRQGKAGELFF. DNA of the CDR3: TGTGCCAGCAGCCCGCGACAGGGGAAAGCCGGGGAGCTGTTTTTT. The chain employs TRBV7-9 and TRBJ2-2, with TRBD1 matching over 8 bases. The V gene end was trimmed by 5 bases and the J gene end by 6 bases; junction bases not matched to a gene: 8. From germline, CDR1 is SEHNR and CDR2 FQNEAQ (reference sequence). The CDR3 extends over 15 amino acids.

This chain links TRBV19 with TRBJ1-3; D is unresolved. This CDR3 has 16 residues. Trimming cost V 7 bases and J 0 bases, with 16 bases left between them. The V gene's germline CDR1 is LNHDA and CDR2 SQIVND (reference sequence). DNA of the CDR3: TGTGCCAGTACCCCCCGCGTAGGAGCCTCTGGAAACACCATATATTTT. This translates into CASTPRVGASGNTIYF. Full variable domain (rest looked up from reference TRBV19 and TRBJ1-3): DGGITQSPKYLFRKEGQNVTLSCEQNLNHDAMYWYRQDPGQGLRLIYYSQIVNDFQKGDIAEGYSVSREKKESFPLTVTSAQKNPTAFYLCASTPRVGASGNTIYFGEGSWLTVV.

The chain uses TRBV1 and TRBJ1-1; TRBD1, the table's D call, was not compared with the DNA. TRBV1 is labeled a pseudogene. The CDR3 sequence is 16 residues long. The CDR3 region has the DNA TGCACCAGCAACCTTGGAATAGGACAGACGAACACTGAAGCTTTCTTT. Encoded protein: CTSNLGIGQTNTEAFF.

V usage is TRBV15 and J usage is TRBJ1-6; possible D gene TRBD1, 5 bases. The CDR3 sequence is 15 residues long. Per germline, CDR1 LNHNV and CDR2 YYDKDF (reference sequence). The ends were cut back, 2 bases at V and 9 bases at J, with 14 bases in the middle. CDR3: CATSRRGDLGSPLHF. In DNA form, the CDR3 reads TGTGCCACCAGCAGAAGGGGTGACTTGGGTTCACCCCTCCACTTT.

This clone was recorded a few times. This chain joins TRBV5-6 and TRBJ2-5; 13 bases match TRBD2. Germline-derived CDR1 and CDR2 are SGHDT and YYEEEE. The CDR3 runs 16 residues. The V segment lost 2 bases and the J segment 5 bases; nucleotides outside the gene matches: 6. This chain's CDR3 is CASSFETSGRAETQYF. CDR3 bases: TGTGCCAGCAGCTTCGAAACTAGCGGGAGGGCCGAGACCCAGTACTTC.

This clone has only a few counts. V usage is TRBV6-5 and J usage is TRBJ1-1, with a weak D call TRBD1 (6 bases). The ends were cut back, 8 bases at V and 4 bases at J, with 14 bases in the middle. This CDR3 is 13 amino acids long. Germline assignment: CDR1 MNHEY and CDR2 SVGAGI. The CDR3 loop reads CASARGESTEAFF. Written as DNA, the CDR3 is TGTGCCAGCGCCAGGGGAGAGAGCACTGAAGCTTTCTTT.

The chain links TRBV4-3 to TRBJ2-7; tentative D call: TRBD1 (5 bases). The germline CDR1 and CDR2 sequences are LGHNA and YSLEER. V dropped 11 bases and J dropped 0 bases, with 14 bases sitting between them. CDR3 size: 13 residues. The DNA of the CDR3 is TGCGCCCGAAACCTGCAGGGCTCCTACGAGCAGTACTTC. This codes for CARNLQGSYEQYF.

This clone was found once. This chain joins TRBV5-1 and TRBJ2-2; 12 bases are shared with TRBD1. The CDR3 totals 18 residues. J lost 2 bases, V lost 3 bases, and 8 bases had no gene match. The germline gives CDR1 SGHRS, CDR2 YFSETQ. The CDR3 here is CASSSPGQGAGNTGELFF. The CDR3 DNA is TGCGCCAGCAGCTCTCCGGGACAGGGGGCAGGTAACACCGGGGAGCTGTTTTTT.

The CDR3 DNA sequence: TGTGCCAGCAGCTCGGCGGGGGGGTTGGCGACGGAAGCTTTCTTT. Translating gives CASSSAGGLATEAFF. The chain combines TRBV5-4 with TRBJ1-1; a weak D match, TRBD1 (5 bases). Per germline, CDR1 SGHNT and CDR2 YYREEE (reference sequence). This CDR3 contains 15 residues. Between the trimmed V and J ends, which lost 3 bases and 8 bases, there was a span of 20 bases.

This clone was seen a handful of times. The chain has TRBV6-6 and TRBJ2-7; TRBD1 might be the D (6 bases). The CDR3 is 15 amino acids. CDR1 and CDR2 (germline): MNHNY, SVGAGI (reference sequence). V dropped 0 bases and J dropped 3 bases, with 12 bases sitting between them. CDR3 bases: TGTGCCAGCAGTTACTCGACCAGGGGCCTCTACGAGCAGTACTTC. Protein sequence: CASSYSTRGLYEQYF.

The J gene is TRBJ1-1, the V gene TRBV5-1, with D possibly being TRBD1 (6 bases). This CDR3 has 16 amino acids. V lost 0 bases and J 0 bases, leaving 12 bases between the germline ends. Germline V lookup: CDR1 SGHRS, CDR2 YFSETQ. The CDR3 coding sequence is TGCGCCAGCAGCTTGGGGGCCAGGGGCATGAACACTGAAGCTTTCTTT. This encodes CASSLGARGMNTEAFF.

The chain employs TRBV2 and TRBJ2-7; maybe TRBD2 (6 bases). CDR3 length: 14 amino acids. Germline CDR1 SNHLY, CDR2 FYNNEI. Trimming left V 3 bases short and J 0 bases short, with 9 bases between. The CDR3 nucleotides read TGTGCCAGCAGTGAGTTGGGGGGCTCCTACGAGCAGTACTTC. Encoded protein: CASSELGGSYEQYF.